The subject of this entry is one T cell receptor (beta chain). Libraries were prepared by immunoSEQ multiplex PCR; TCRdb keeps only in-frame clonotypes and omits some of them. The sample has under 200,000 clones, over 75% seen once; the top ten hold roughly 7%. This sample is part of a study of blood T cell repertoires in COVID-19. On the study more broadly: The analysed material was cDNA or gDNA that came from T cells, B-cell-depleted T cells, or PBMCs.

J lost 3 bases, V lost 2 bases, and 4 bases had no gene match. CDR1 and CDR2 (germline): SNHLY, FYNNEI. The CDR3 runs to 15 residues. Clinical histories supplied by participants themselves formed the basis of cohort assignment. The sequence came from a woman aged 45-60 years who had recovered from COVID-19. The chain carries TRBV2 and TRBJ2-7, with 10 bases that match TRBD2. The sequenced sample was PBMCs or T cells enriched from blood (not recorded which). CDR3 in amino acids: CASSERLAGGYEQYF. The CDR3, as DNA: TGTGCCAGCAGTGAACGGTTAGCGGGAGGCTACGAGCAGTACTTC. Complete variable domain (other parts from reference TRBV2 and TRBJ2-7): EPEVTQTPSHQVTQMGQEVILRCVPISNHLYFYWYRQILGQKVEFLVSFYNNEISEKSEIFDDQFSVERPDGSNFTLKIRSTKLEDSAMYFCASSERLAGGYEQYFGPGTRLTVT.